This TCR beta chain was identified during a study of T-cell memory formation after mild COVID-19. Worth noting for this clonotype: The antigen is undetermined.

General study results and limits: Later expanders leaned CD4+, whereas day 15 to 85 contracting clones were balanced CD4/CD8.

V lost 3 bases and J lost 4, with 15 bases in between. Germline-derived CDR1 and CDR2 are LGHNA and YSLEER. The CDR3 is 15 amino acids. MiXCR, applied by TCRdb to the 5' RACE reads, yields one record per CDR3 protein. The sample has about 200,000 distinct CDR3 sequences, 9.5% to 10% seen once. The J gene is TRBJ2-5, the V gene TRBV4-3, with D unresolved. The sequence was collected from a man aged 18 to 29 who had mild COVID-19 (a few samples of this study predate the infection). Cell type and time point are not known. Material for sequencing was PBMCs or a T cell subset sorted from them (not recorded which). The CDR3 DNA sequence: TGCGCCAGCAGCCATCTTGACTGGGTCGGAGAGACCCAGTACTTC. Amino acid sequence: CASSHLDWVGETQYF.